The clone carrying this TCR beta chain was detected a few times. Its antigen is not identified. This CDR3 spans 16 amino acids. Trimming took 4 bases from V and 0 from J, leaving 17 bases between them. Germline CDR1 SGHKS, CDR2 YYEKEE (reference sequence). The data are from a study of blood T cells in healthy people across ages. The study, taken as a whole, reports: Long-lived and aged donors differed, with more naive CD4+ cells and higher diversity in the long-lived.

Approximately 9.6 milliliters of peripheral blood were drawn from each donor into EDTA-treated tubes. Together with a sample-barcoded 5' primer, a J-beta primer mix was included in a second PCR lasting roughly 6 to 12 cycles. TCRdb fed the 5' RACE reads into MiXCR, producing one record per CDR3 protein. This sample carries 1.5 million to 2 million distinct CDR3 sequences, 30% to 40% of them seen once, and the ten largest clones take under 30%. The rearrangement links TRBV5-5 to TRBJ2-7; D might be TRBD1 or TRBD2, each matching 6 bases. The TCR comes from a human donor in good health. Sequencing was done on a sample of blood. Here the CDR3 reads CASSPWGAQDSYEQYF. The CDR3 nucleotides are TGTGCCAGCAGCCCATGGGGGGCACAGGACTCCTACGAGCAGTACTTC.